The 3 T cell receptor beta chains in this list originate from one sample, sequenced in a study of blood T cell repertoires in COVID-19. Assay: immunoSEQ multiplex PCR; the TCRdb copy retains only in-frame clones and omits some. The table has around 230,000 clones, roughly 89% seen once. Sequencing was performed on PBMCs or T cells enriched from blood (not recorded which). The receptor set was obtained from a woman aged 25 to 39 with acute COVID-19.

A remark on this clone: Germline and junction disagree at one end, which may indicate a read error. Other DNA sequences from this sample encode an identical CDR3 as well. V gene TRBV9 combines with J gene TRBJ2-6; 7 bases are shared with TRBD1. Germline CDR1 is SGDLS and CDR2 is YYNGEE. The CDR3 extends over 19 amino acids. The CDR3 nucleotides are TGTGCCAGCGGATTAAAAGGGTGGGACAGAGTAAGTGGGGCTAACGTCCTGACTTTC. Its translation is CASGLKGWDRVSGANVLTF.

V and J are TRBV5-1 and TRBJ1-6; unclear D gene. V was pared by 1 base and J by 7 bases, with 12 bases between. From germline, CDR1 is SGHRS and CDR2 YFSETQ. CDR3 length: 15 amino acids. The CDR3 protein is CASSLNLLRNSPLHF. The CDR3, as DNA: TGCGCCAGCAGCTTGAACCTTTTGAGGAATTCACCCCTCCACTTT.

V gene TRBV28 combines with J gene TRBJ2-5; 9 bases fit TRBD2. Unmatched junction bases numbered 4, after V lost 3 bases and J lost 2 bases. This CDR3 has 15 residues. Germline V gene sequence: CDR1 MDHEN, CDR2 SYDVKM. In nucleotides, the CDR3 is TGTGCCAGCAGTTTGCGGGGGGGGTCTCAAGAGACCCAGTACTTC. Translated: CASSLRGGSQETQYF.